This TCR beta chain is from a study of T cell repertoires in cytomegalovirus infection. On the study more broadly: It can be stated that public TCR beta signatures indicated CMV infection as well as a matching HLA type.

TCRdb analysed the reads with MiXCR anew, one entry per CDR3 protein. The sample holds about 240,000 distinct CDR3 sequences, about 5.9% seen once. The junction had 12 bases not matched to a gene; V was cut back by 5 bases and J by 8 bases. This CDR3 is built from 16 residues. CDR1 SSHAT and CDR2 FNYEAQ come from the germline V gene (reference sequence). This clonotype was picked up many times. The sequenced sample was PBMCs. The rearrangement uses TRBV7-7 and TRBJ2-1; 10 nucleotides line up with TRBD2. This receptor was taken from a human donor in good health (CMV status not recorded). Some clones in this sample may be carry-over from other donors' samples. The CDR3 DNA sequence: TGTGCCAGCAGCCGGCTCACTAGCGGGGCCGGGGATGAGCAGTTCTTC. Residues: CASSRLTSGAGDEQFF. Variable domain in full (rest from reference TRBV7-7 and TRBJ2-1): GAGVSQSPRYKVTKRGQDVTLRCDPISSHATLYWYQQALGQGPEFLTYFNYEAQPDKSGLPSDRFSAERPEGSISTLTIQRTEQRDSAMYRCASSRLTSGAGDEQFFGPGTRLTVL.